This T cell receptor (beta chain) was observed in a study of PD-L1 blockade in urothelial cancer. Across the whole study: Every 3 weeks, patients received intravenous atezolizumab 1,200 mg, beginning 2014. Blood-derived samples held a median roughly 140,000 T cells.

The CDR3 covers 14 residues. Looked up from germline, CDR1 is LGHNA and CDR2 is YSLEER. V was shortened by 5 bases and J by 2 bases, with 11 bases between the two germline ends. TCRdb's table, derived via immunoSEQ multiplex PCR, lists solely in-frame clones and lacks some. This repertoire shows some 30,000 clones, 75% to 85% found once; its top ten account for around 3.4%. Regarding time point: peripheral blood 6 weeks after treatment start. The number of samples from each patient was between 1 and 8, taken pretreatment and on-treatment. Sequencing used PBMCs, obtained around atezolizumab (anti-PD-L1) treatment. V usage is TRBV4-3 and J usage is TRBJ2-3; tentatively, D is TRBD2 (5 bases). This receptor was identified in a man aged 65-85 years with urothelial cancer. CDR3 loop: CASSGSGNTDTQYF. In DNA, the CDR3 is TGCGCCAGCAGCGGTTCCGGGAACACAGATACGCAGTATTTT.